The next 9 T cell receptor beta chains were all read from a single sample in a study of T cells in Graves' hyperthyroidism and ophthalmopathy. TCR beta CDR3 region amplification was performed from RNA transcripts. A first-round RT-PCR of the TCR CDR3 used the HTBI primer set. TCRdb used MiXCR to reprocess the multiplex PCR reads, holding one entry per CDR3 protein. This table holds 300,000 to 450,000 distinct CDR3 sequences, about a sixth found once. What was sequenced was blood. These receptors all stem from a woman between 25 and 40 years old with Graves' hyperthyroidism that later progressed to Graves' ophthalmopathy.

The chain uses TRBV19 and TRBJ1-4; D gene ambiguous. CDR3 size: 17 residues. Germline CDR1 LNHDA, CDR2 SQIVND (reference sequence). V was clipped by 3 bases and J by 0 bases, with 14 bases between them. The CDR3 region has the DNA TGTGCCAGTAGTATGGAAGTGTCAGGCCCAACTAATGAAAAACTGTTTTTT. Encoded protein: CASSMEVSGPTNEKLFF.

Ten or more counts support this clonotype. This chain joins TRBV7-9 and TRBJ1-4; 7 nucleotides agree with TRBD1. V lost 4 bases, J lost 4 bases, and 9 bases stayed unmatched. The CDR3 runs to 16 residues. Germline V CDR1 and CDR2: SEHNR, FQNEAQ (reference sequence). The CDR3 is CASSSTTGQINEKLFF. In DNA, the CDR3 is TGTGCCAGCAGCTCGACTACGGGACAGATTAATGAAAAACTGTTTTTT.

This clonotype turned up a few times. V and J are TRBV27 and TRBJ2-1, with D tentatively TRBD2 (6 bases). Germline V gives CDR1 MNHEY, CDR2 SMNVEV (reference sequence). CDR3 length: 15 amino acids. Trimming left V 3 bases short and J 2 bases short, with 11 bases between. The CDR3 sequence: CASSLAGLAYNEQFF. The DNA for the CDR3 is TGTGCCAGCAGTTTGGCGGGACTTGCCTACAATGAGCAGTTCTTC.

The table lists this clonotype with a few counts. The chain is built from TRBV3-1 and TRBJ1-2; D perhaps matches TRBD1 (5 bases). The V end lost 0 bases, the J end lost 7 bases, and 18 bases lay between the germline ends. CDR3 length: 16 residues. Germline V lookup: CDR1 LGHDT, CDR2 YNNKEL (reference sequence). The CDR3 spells CASSQEWGRAFRGYTF. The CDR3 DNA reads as TGTGCCAGCAGCCAAGAGTGGGGCAGGGCTTTTCGTGGCTACACCTTC. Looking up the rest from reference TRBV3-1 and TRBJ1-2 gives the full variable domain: DTAVSQTPKYLVTQMGNDKSIKCEQNLGHDTMYWYKQDSKKFLKIMFSYNNKELIINETVPNRFSPKSPDKAHLNLHINSLELGDSAVYFCASSQEWGRAFRGYTFGSGTRLTVV.

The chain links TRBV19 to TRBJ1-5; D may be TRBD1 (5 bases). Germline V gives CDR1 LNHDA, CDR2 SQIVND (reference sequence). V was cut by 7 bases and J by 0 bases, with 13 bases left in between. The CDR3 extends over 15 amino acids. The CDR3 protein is CASKDARGSNQPQHF. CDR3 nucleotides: TGTGCCAGTAAGGACGCAAGGGGTAGCAATCAGCCCCAGCATTTT.

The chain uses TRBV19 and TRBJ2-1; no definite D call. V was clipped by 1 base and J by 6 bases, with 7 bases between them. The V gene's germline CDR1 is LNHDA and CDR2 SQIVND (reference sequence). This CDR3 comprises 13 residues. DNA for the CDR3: TGTGCCAGTAGTATAGGTCCCGCCAATGAGCAGTTCTTC. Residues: CASSIGPANEQFF. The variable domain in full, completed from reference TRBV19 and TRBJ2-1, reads DGGITQSPKYLFRKEGQNVTLSCEQNLNHDAMYWYRQDPGQGLRLIYYSQIVNDFQKGDIAEGYSVSREKKESFPLTVTSAQKNPTAFYLCASSIGPANEQFFGPGTRLTVL.

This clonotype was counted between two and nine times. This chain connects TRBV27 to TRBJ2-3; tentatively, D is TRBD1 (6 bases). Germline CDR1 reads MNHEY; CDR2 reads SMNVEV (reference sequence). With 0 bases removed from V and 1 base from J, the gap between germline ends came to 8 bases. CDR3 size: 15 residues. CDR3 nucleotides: TGTGCCAGCAGTTTATCGTGGACAGGCACAGATACGCAGTATTTT. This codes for CASSLSWTGTDTQYF.

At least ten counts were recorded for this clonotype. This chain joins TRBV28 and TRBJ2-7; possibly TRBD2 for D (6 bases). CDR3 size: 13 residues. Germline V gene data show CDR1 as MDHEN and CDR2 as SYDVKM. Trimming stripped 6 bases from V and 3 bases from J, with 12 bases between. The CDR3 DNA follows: TGTGCCAGCAGGGAGGGGAATAACTACGAGCAGTACTTC. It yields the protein CASREGNNYEQYF.

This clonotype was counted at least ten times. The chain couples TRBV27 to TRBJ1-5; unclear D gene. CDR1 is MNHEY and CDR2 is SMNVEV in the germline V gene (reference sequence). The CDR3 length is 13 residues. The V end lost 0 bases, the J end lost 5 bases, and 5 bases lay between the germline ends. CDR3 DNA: TGTGCCAGCAGTTTATCTCCTTATCAGCCCCAGCATTTT. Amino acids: CASSLSPYQPQHF.